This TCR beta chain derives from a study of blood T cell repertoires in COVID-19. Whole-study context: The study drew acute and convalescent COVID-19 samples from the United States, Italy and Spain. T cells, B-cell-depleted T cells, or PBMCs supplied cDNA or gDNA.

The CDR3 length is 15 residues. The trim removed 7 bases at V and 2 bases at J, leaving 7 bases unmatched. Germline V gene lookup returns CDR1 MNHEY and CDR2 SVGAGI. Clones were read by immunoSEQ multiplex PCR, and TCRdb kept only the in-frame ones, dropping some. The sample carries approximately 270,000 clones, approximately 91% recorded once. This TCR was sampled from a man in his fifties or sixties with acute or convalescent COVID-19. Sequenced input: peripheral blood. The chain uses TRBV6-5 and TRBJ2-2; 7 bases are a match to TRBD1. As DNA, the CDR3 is TGTGCCAGCAATTGGGACAGACGAAACACCGGGGAGCTGTTTTTT. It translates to CASNWDRRNTGELFF.